This entry describes one TCR beta chain. In the same sample, other DNA sequences code for this CDR3. These data come from a study of blood T cell repertoires in COVID-19. About the research overall: Researchers got acute and convalescent COVID-19 samples from the United States, Italy and Spain.

Sequencing used immunoSEQ multiplex PCR; TCRdb keeps in-frame clones, though not all of them. The data contain 350,000 to 450,000 clones, around 89% of them singletons. The TCR comes from a man aged 30-40 years who had recovered from COVID-19. Sample: PBMCs or T cells enriched from blood (not recorded which).

The CDR3: CASSSPGETQYF. The CDR3 DNA sequence: TGTGCCAGCAGCTCCCCGGGGGAGACCCAGTACTTC. The V gene is TRBV28, the J gene TRBJ2-5; the D gene is possibly TRBD2 (5 bases). Trimming took 6 bases from V and 5 from J, leaving 10 bases between them. Germline lookup yields CDR1 MDHEN and CDR2 SYDVKM. The CDR3 has 12 amino acids.